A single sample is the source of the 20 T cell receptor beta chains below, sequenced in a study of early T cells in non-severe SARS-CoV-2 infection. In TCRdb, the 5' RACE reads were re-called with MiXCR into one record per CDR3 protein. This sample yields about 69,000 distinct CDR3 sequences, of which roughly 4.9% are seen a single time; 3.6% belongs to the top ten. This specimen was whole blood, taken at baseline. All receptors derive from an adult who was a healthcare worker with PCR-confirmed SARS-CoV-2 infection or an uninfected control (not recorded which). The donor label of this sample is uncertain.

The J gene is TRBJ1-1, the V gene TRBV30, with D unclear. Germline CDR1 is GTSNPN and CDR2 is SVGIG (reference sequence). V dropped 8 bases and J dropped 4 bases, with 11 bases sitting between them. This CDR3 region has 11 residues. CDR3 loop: CARKGGTEAFF. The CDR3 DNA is TGTGCCCGGAAGGGTGGCACTGAAGCTTTCTTT.

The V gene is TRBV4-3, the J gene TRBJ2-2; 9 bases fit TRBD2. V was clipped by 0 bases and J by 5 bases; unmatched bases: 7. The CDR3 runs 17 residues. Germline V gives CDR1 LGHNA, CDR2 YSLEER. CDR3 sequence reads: CASSQDLRGGLTGELFF. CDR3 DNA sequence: TGCGCCAGCAGCCAAGATTTGCGGGGGGGCCTAACCGGGGAGCTGTTTTTT.

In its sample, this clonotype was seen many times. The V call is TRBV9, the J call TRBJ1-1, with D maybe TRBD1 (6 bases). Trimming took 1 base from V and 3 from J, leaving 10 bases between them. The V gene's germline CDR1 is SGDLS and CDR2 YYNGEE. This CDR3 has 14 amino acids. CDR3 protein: CASSVKGGDTEAFF. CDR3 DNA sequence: TGTGCCAGCAGCGTAAAAGGGGGTGACACTGAAGCTTTCTTT. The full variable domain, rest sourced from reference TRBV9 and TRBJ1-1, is DSGVTQTPKHLITATGQRVTLRCSPRSGDLSVYWYQQSLDQGLQFLIQYYNGEERAKGNILERFSAQQFPDLHSELNLSSLELGDSALYFCASSVKGGDTEAFFGQGTRLTVV.

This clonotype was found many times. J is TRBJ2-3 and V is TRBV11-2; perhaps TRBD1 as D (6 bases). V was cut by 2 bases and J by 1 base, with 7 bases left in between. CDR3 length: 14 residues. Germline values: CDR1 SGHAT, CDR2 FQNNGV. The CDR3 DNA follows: TGTGCCAGCAGCTTATCAGGGGGCACAGATACGCAGTATTTT. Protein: CASSLSGGTDTQYF.

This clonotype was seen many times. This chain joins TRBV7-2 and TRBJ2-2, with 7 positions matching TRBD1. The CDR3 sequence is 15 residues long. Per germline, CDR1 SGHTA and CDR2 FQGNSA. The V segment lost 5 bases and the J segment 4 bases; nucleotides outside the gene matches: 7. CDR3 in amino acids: CASSPPGTATGELFF. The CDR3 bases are TGTGCCAGCAGCCCTCCCGGGACAGCCACCGGGGAGCTGTTTTTT. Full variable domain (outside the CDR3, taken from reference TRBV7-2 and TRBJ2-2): GAGVSQSPSNKVTEKGKDVELRCDPISGHTALYWYRQSLGQGLEFLIYFQGNSAPDKSGLPSDRFSAERTGGSVSTLTIQRTQQEDSAVYLCASSPPGTATGELFFGEGSRLTVL.

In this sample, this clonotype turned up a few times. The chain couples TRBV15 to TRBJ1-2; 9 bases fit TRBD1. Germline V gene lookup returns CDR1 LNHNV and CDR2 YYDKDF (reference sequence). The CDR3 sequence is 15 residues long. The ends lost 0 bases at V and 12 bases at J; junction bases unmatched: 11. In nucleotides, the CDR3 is TGTGCCACCAGCAGAGATAAAGCAGGGACAGGGAGTAACACCTTC. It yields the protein CATSRDKAGTGSNTF.

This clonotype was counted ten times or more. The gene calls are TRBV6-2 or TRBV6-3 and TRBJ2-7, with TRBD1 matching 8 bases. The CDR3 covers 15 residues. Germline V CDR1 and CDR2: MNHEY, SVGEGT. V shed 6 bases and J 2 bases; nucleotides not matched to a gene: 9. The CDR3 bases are TGTGCCAGCAGATGGGACAGGAACCCGGCCTACGAGCAGTACTTC. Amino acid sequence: CASRWDRNPAYEQYF.

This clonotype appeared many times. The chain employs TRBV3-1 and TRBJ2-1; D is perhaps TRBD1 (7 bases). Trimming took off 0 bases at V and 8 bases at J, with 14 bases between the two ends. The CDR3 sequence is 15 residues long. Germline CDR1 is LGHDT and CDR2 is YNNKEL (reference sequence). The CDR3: CASSQDGGGGDEQFF. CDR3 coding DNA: TGTGCCAGCAGCCAAGATGGAGGAGGGGGCGATGAGCAGTTCTTC.

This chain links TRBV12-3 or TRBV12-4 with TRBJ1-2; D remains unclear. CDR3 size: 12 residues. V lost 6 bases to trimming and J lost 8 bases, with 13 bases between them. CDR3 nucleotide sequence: TGTGCCAGCAGCCCAAACCTCGAGGGCTACACCTTC. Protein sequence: CASSPNLEGYTF.

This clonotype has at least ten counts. The CDR3 sequence is CASSEVQGIYF. The CDR3 region has the DNA TGTGCCAGCAGTGAGGTGCAAGGGATATACTTC. This rearrangement joins TRBV25-1 to TRBJ2-5; D gene unclear. This CDR3 has 11 residues. V was pared by 3 bases and J by 14 bases, with 13 bases between. Germline lookup yields CDR1 MGHDK and CDR2 SYGVNS.

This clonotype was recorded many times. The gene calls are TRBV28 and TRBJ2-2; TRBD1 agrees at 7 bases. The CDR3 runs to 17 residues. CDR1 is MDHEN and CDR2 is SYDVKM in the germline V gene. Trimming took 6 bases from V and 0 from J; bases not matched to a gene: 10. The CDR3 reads CASSSTGQAANTGELFF. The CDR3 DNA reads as TGTGCCAGCAGCTCCACTGGACAGGCAGCGAACACCGGGGAGCTGTTTTTT.

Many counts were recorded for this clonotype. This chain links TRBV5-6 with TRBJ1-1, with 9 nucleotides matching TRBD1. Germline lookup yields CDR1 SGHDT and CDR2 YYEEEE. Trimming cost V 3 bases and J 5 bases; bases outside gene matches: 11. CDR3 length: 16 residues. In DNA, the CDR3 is TGTGCCAGCAGCTGGAGAGGTACAGGGGGCAGGACTGAAGCTTTCTTT. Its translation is CASSWRGTGGRTEAFF. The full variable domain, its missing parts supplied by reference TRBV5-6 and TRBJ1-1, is DAGVTQSPTHLIKTRGQQVTLRCSPKSGHDTVSWYQQALGQGPQFIFQYYEEEERQRGNFPDRFSGHQFPNYSSELNVNALLLGDSALYLCASSWRGTGGRTEAFFGQGTRLTVV.

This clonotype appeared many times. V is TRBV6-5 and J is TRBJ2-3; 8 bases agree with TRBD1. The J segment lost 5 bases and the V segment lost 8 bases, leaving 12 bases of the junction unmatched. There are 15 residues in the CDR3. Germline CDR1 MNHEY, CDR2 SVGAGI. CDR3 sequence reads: CASSPVAGGVDTQYF. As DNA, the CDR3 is TGTGCCAGCTCCCCGGTGGCAGGGGGCGTAGATACGCAGTATTTT.

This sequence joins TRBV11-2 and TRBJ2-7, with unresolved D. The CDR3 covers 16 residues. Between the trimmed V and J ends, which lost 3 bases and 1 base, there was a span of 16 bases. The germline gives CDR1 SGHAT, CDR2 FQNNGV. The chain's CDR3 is CASSLERTALSYEQYF. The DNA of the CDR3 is TGTGCCAGCAGCTTGGAGAGGACCGCCCTATCCTACGAGCAGTACTTC.

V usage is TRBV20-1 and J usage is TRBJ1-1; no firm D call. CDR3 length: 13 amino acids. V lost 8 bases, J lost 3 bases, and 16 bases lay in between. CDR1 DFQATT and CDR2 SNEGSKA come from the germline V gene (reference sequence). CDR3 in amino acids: CSSLKPGYTEAFF. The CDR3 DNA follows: TGCAGTAGCCTCAAACCGGGGTACACTGAAGCTTTCTTT.

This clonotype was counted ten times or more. This CDR3 reads CASSLERALTGYTF. The CDR3 nucleotides are TGTGCCAGCAGCCTCGAGCGGGCGCTGACTGGCTACACCTTC. The V call is TRBV3-1, the J call TRBJ1-2; no definite D call. From germline, CDR1 is LGHDT and CDR2 YNNKEL (reference sequence). V was clipped by 4 bases and J by 7 bases, with 16 bases between them. This CDR3 spans 14 amino acids. Combining the CDR3 with reference TRBV3-1 and TRBJ1-2 gives the whole variable domain DTAVSQTPKYLVTQMGNDKSIKCEQNLGHDTMYWYKQDSKKFLKIMFSYNNKELIINETVPNRFSPKSPDKAHLNLHINSLELGDSAVYFCASSLERALTGYTFGSGTRLTVV.

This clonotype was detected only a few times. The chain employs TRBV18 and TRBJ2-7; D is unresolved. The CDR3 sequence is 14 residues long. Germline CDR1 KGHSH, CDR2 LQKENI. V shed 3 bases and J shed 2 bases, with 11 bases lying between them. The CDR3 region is CASSPTVITYEQYF. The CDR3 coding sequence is TGTGCCAGCTCACCTACAGTAATTACCTACGAGCAGTACTTC.

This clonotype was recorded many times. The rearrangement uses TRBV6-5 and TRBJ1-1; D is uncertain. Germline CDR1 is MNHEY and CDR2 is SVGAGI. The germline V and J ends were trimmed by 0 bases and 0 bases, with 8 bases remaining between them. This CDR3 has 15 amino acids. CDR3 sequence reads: CASSYSEGLNTEAFF. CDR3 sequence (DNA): TGTGCCAGCAGTTACTCAGAGGGTTTGAACACTGAAGCTTTCTTT.

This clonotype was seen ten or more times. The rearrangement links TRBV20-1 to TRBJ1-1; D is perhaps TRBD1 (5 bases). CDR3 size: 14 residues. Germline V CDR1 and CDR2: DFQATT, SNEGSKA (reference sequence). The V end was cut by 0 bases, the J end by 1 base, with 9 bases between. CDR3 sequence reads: CSARDSGKNTEAFF. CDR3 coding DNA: TGCAGTGCTAGAGATTCAGGGAAGAACACTGAAGCTTTCTTT.

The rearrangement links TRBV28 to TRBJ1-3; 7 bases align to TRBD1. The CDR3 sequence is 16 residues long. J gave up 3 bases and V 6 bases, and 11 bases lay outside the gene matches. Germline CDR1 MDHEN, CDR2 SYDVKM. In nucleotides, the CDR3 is TGTGCCAGCAGGCTGTTTTCAGGGGGAATTGGAAACACCATATATTTT. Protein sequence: CASRLFSGGIGNTIYF.